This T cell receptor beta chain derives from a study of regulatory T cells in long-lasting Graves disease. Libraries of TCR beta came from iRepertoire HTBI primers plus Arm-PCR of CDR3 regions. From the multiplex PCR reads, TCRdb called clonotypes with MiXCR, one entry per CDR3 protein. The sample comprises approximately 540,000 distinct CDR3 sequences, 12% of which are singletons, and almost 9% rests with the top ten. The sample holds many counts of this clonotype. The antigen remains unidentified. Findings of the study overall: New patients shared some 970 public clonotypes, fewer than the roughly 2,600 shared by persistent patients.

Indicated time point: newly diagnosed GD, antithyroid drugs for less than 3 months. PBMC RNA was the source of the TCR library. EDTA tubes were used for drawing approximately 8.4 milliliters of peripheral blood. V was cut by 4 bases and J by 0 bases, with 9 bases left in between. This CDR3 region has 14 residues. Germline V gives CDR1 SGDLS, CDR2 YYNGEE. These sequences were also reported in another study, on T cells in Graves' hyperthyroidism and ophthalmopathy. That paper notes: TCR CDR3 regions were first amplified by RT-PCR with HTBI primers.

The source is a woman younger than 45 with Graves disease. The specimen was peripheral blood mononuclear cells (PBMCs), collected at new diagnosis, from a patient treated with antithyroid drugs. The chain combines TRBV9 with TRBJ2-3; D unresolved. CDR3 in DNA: TGTGCCAGCAGCCCGTACCCTAGCACAGATACGCAGTATTTT. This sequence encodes CASSPYPSTDTQYF.